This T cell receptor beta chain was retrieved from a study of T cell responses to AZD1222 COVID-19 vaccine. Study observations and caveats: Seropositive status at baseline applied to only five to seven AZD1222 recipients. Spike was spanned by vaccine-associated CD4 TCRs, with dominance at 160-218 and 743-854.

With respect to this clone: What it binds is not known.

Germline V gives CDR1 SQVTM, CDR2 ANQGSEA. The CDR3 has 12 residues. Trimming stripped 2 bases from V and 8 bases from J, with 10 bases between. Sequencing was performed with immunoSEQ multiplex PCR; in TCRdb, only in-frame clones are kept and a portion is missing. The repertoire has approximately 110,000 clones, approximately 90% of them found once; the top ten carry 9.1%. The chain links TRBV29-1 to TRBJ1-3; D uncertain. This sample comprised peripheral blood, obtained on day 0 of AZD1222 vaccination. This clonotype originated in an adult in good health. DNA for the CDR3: TGCAGCGTTGAATATGGTGGGGACACCATATATTTT. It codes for CSVEYGGDTIYF.